This T cell receptor (beta chain) was retrieved from a study of T-cell memory formation after mild COVID-19 (dated by TCRdb to the early 2020s). Looking at the study overall: Most TCR sequence clusters were specific to one of the two donors. T-cell clones expanding and contracting after mild COVID-19 in a couple of donors were tracked by longitudinal TCRalpha and TCRbeta repertoire sequencing. The cohort comprised two young, previously healthy adult volunteers, one female and one male.

In regard to this clonotype: This receptor's antigen is unknown. No much larger clone exists at a distance of one base, and base qualities are not known.

PBMCs were isolated by Ficoll-Paque density gradient centrifugation. Sequencing was performed on an Illumina NovaSeq 6000. cDNA libraries for TCRalpha and TCRbeta were prepared by 5'RACE using constant-segment primers, with sample barcodes and unique molecular identifiers added. RNA was extracted from every sample with Trizol reagent. The libraries were amplified in two PCR steps, and the second step added a second sample barcode and Illumina TruSeq adapters. Libraries were sequenced on an Illumina NovaSeq with 2 x 150 bp paired-end reads. For the original study's pipeline: Reads were demultiplexed and collapsed into UMI-guided consensus sequences with migec v1.2.7. Using mixcr v2.1.11, the UMI consensuses were aligned to TRA and TRB V and J templates and assembled into clonotypes. Expanded or contracted clonotypes were those called significant by both edgeR and NoisET, with noise models trained on biological replicates. For edgeR calls, a false discovery rate-adjusted p below 0.01 and a log2 fold-change threshold of 1 were applied. As an exploratory analysis of dynamics, PCA with hierarchical clustering was applied to max-normalized trajectories of the 1000 most abundant clonotypes. Separately sequenced CD4+ and CD8+ repertoires were used to assign the CD4 or CD8 phenotype of responding clones. In TCRdb, the public reads were trimmed at Q25 with fastp and aligned with MiXCR, with productive beta chains retained. CDR3 protein duplicates are merged, each entry listing the most common genes and DNA. TCRdb assigned the V and J calls; the authors' analysis was not used. Here the sample has approximately 150,000 distinct CDR3 sequences; 6% to 7% occur a single time. About 1.9% of the sample comes from the top ten.

Study-level results and caveats: The study included only a couple of mild cases, and larger cohorts that include severe cases with pre-infection samples were judged to be necessary. Contracting CD4+ clones turned up mainly in the CM and EM memory subsets, whereas EMRA was where CD8+ clones were enriched. Some responding clones were detected in pre-infection memory, which suggested that pre-existing cross-reactive memory T cells had joined the SARS-CoV-2 response. Clones contracting from day 15 to 85 had balanced CD4/CD8 phenotypes, while a second wave expanding from day 15 to 37 was biased towards CD4+. The second-wave clones that peaked on day 37 were not confirmed to be SARS-CoV-2 specific.

This TCR was sampled from an adult woman who had mild COVID-19 (a few samples of this study predate the infection). The sample titles of this study are shuffled in the database, so cell type and time point are left out; the donor was told from shared clones. The sequencing sample was made of PBMCs or a T cell subset sorted from them (not recorded which).

Here is the DNA: TGTGCCAGCAGCAATTCACGCGATACGCAGTATTTT. This gives the protein CASSNSRDTQYF. The sequence links TRBV14 to TRBJ2-3, with the D gene too uncertain to name. The CDR3 holds 12 amino acids from the cysteine to the phenylalanine. The retained sequence is limited to the CDR3, 36 bases, with the frame set at the first base. CDR1 and CDR2 are read off the germline V gene as SGHDN and FVKESK. The junction carries 9 bases between V and J, which are trimmed by 5 bases and 6 bases respectively.